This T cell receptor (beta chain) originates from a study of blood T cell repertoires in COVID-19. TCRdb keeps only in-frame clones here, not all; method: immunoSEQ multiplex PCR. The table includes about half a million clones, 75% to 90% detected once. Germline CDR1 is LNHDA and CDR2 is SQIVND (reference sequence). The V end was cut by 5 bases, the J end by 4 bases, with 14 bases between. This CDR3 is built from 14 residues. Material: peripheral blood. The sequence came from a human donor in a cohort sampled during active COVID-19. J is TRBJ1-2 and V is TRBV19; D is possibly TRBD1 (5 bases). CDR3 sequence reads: CASSPRDSLYGYTF. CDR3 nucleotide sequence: TGTGCCAGTAGTCCCCGGGACTCCCTCTATGGCTACACCTTC.